These 10 T cell receptor beta chains originate from one sample sequenced in a study of OX40 agonist ivuxolimab in advanced cancers. Only in-frame clones appear in the TCRdb table, and some are missing; sequencing was by immunoSEQ multiplex PCR. Of around 94,000 clones in the sample, around 91% were seen once. This sample comprised CD4+ or CD8+ T cells sorted from blood, obtained in a trial of the OX40 agonist ivuxolimab. The origin of the receptors is an adult with an advanced solid tumor such as melanoma, head and neck, liver or kidney cancer.

The chain uses TRBV5-8 and TRBJ1-6; TRBD1 might be the D (5 bases). The CDR3 has 15 amino acids. CDR1 SGHTS and CDR2 YDEGEE come from the germline V gene. The germline V and J ends were trimmed by 4 bases and 7 bases, with 15 bases remaining between them. The CDR3 loop is CASSRSGVLNSPLHF. The CDR3 coding sequence is TGTGCCAGCAGCCGGTCGGGGGTCCTAAATTCACCCCTCCACTTT.

This sequence joins TRBV2 and TRBJ1-5, with D maybe TRBD1 (6 bases). V dropped 3 bases and J dropped 6 bases, with 18 bases sitting between them. Germline values: CDR1 SNHLY, CDR2 FYNNEI. The CDR3 is made up of 16 amino acids. CDR3 sequence reads: CASSELKGGLGQPQHF. The CDR3, as DNA: TGTGCCAGCAGTGAGTTAAAGGGGGGATTAGGTCAGCCCCAGCATTTT.

This clone occurred once. This sequence joins TRBV15 and TRBJ1-2; maybe TRBD1 (5 bases). The CDR3 has 13 amino acids. V was trimmed by 3 bases and J by 4 bases, leaving 9 bases between them. Germline V gene lookup returns CDR1 LNHNV and CDR2 YYDKDF (reference sequence). The CDR3 DNA follows: TGTGCCACCAGCAGGGGTGGGGGCTATGGCTACACCTTC. It yields the protein CATSRGGGYGYTF.

The chain is built from TRBV19 and TRBJ2-2, with 13 bases fitting TRBD2. Germline values: CDR1 LNHDA, CDR2 SQIVND (reference sequence). The CDR3 covers 18 residues. V gave up 5 bases and J gave up 5 bases; unmatched junction bases: 11. The CDR3 reads CASSQPGLAGASTGELFF. CDR3 in DNA: TGTGCCAGTAGTCAACCCGGACTAGCGGGAGCATCAACCGGGGAGCTGTTTTTT.

CDR3 in amino acids: CASSPSWGRGNTEAFF. The CDR3 bases are TGTGCCAGCAGCCCTTCCTGGGGACGGGGGAACACTGAAGCTTTCTTT. The chain joins TRBV7-9 to TRBJ1-1; a weak D match, TRBD1 (5 bases). Germline CDR1 SEHNR, CDR2 FQNEAQ (reference sequence). This CDR3 is 16 amino acids long. Between the trimmed V and J ends, which lost 5 bases and 1 base, there was a span of 17 bases. The full variable domain, rest sourced from reference TRBV7-9 and TRBJ1-1, is DTGVSQNPRHKITKRGQNVTFRCDPISEHNRLYWYRQTLGQGPEFLTYFQNEAQLEKSRLLSDRFSAERPKGSFSTLEIQRTEQGDSAMYLCASSPSWGRGNTEAFFGQGTRLTVV.

The chain links TRBV7-2 to TRBJ2-3, with D perhaps matching TRBD2 (6 bases). V lost 3 bases, J lost 9 bases, and 16 bases lay in between. This CDR3 is built from 14 residues. Germline-derived CDR1 and CDR2 are SGHTA and FQGNSA. CDR3 loop: CASSFSASAGTQYF. The CDR3 DNA sequence: TGTGCCAGCAGCTTTAGTGCCTCGGCGGGGACGCAGTATTTT.

V gene TRBV7-9 combines with J gene TRBJ2-7, with a weak D call TRBD2 (7 bases). Germline loops: CDR1 SEHNR, CDR2 FQNEAQ (reference sequence). The CDR3 loop spans 17 amino acids. Trimming took off 4 bases at V and 3 bases at J, with 22 bases between the two ends. CDR3 in DNA: TGTGCCAGCAGCTCACTTATAGGGGGGGGCTCCCTCTACGAGCAGTACTTC. Amino acid sequence: CASSSLIGGGSLYEQYF.

The genes are TRBV5-1 and TRBJ1-5; tentative D call: TRBD1 (5 bases). CDR3 size: 15 residues. Germline V gene lookup returns CDR1 SGHRS and CDR2 YFSETQ. Trimming cost V 0 bases and J 5 bases, with 12 bases left between them. Here the CDR3 reads CASSLDPGTHQPQHF. The CDR3 bases are TGCGCCAGCAGCTTGGATCCAGGGACTCATCAGCCCCAGCATTTT.

The rearrangement joins TRBV4-3 to TRBJ1-1; tentative D call: TRBD1 (5 bases). The CDR3 totals 16 residues. The V end was cut by 3 bases, the J end by 5 bases, with 19 bases between. Germline assignment: CDR1 LGHNA and CDR2 YSLEER. CDR3 in DNA: TGCGCCAGCAGCCAGTCGGGCTCGGGGCGGGAAACTGAAGCTTTCTTT. Its translation: CASSQSGSGRETEAFF.

The V and J genes are TRBV7-8 and TRBJ2-1, with TRBD2 matching 12 bases. With 5 bases clipped from V and 3 bases from J, the junction kept 5 bases outside the gene matches. Germline-derived CDR1 and CDR2 are SGHVS and FQNEAQ. The CDR3 has 16 residues. In DNA, the CDR3 is TGTGCCAGCAGCCCTGGACTAGCGGGGTACTACAATGAGCAGTTCTTC. Its translation: CASSPGLAGYYNEQFF.